Listed below are T cell receptor beta chains from one sample, sequenced in a study of shared clonotypes between healthy human individuals. The protocol was immunoSEQ multiplex PCR, while the TCRdb copy is restricted to in-frame clones and leaves out a portion. The sample lists more than 2 million clones; over 85% were seen once. Sequencing was performed on naive CD8+ T cells sorted from blood. Receptor source: a man aged 18 to 35 in good health. CDR3s include the opening cysteine and the closing phenylalanine or tryptophan. The D gene is left open where the match is weak. The size field is filled for only some rows; it gives once, few, many or a size class.

d_gene	abundance	j_gene	v_gene	CDR3aa	CDR3nt
-	-	TRBJ2-7	TRBV6-1	CASSEYDGPYEQYF	TGTGCCAGCAGTGAGTATGACGGGCCCTACGAGCAGTACTTC
-	-	TRBJ2-3	TRBV30	CAWSVEFYYTDTQYF	TGTGCCTGGAGTGTAGAGTTTTACTACACAGATACGCAGTATTTT
-	-	TRBJ1-1	TRBV11-2	CASSSGRGTEAFF	TGTGCCAGCAGCTCGGGTAGGGGTACTGAAGCTTTCTTT
-	-	TRBJ1-4	TRBV28	CASSPGTPKLFF	TGTGCCAGCAGTCCCGGGACACCCAAACTGTTTTTT
-	-	TRBJ2-5	TRBV10-3	CAISALGVLETQYF	TGTGCCATCAGTGCTTTAGGGGTCTTAGAGACCCAGTACTTC
TRBD2	-	TRBJ2-3	TRBV5-6	CASTPTGTMGSTDTQYF	TGTGCCAGCACCCCGACCGGGACTATGGGTAGCACAGATACGCAGTATTTT
TRBD2	-	TRBJ2-5	TRBV9	CASSVDNGGGETQYF	TGTGCCAGCAGCGTAGATAACGGCGGGGGAGAGACCCAGTACTTC
-	-	TRBJ2-1	TRBV5-1	CASSLTGVYNEQFF	TGCGCCAGCAGCTTGACGGGGGTATACAATGAGCAGTTCTTC
TRBD1	-	TRBJ2-5	TRBV10-3	CAISGPGQGAYETQYF	TGTGCCATCAGTGGACCTGGACAGGGGGCTTATGAGACCCAGTACTTC
-	-	TRBJ2-3	TRBV10-3	CAISESRGIGSDTQYF	TGTGCCATCAGTGAGTCTAGAGGGATAGGGTCAGATACGCAGTATTTT
-	-	TRBJ2-7	TRBV5-3	CARRETTEFEQYF	TGTGCCAGAAGGGAAACCACTGAATTCGAGCAGTACTTC
-	-	TRBJ2-3	TRBV6-5	CASSYSFAGYTDTQYF	TGTGCCAGCAGTTACTCGTTTGCGGGTTACACAGATACGCAGTATTTT
-	once	TRBJ1-1	TRBV29-1	CSVIPGTANTEAFF	TGCAGCGTCATTCCGGGGACGGCGAACACTGAAGCTTTCTTT
TRBD1	-	TRBJ1-6	TRBV27	CASSFGQGAYSPLHF	TGTGCCAGCAGTTTTGGCCAGGGGGCTTATTCACCCCTCCACTTT
TRBD1	-	TRBJ2-7	TRBV13	CASSLDRGHEQYF	TGTGCCAGCAGCTTAGACAGGGGCCACGAGCAGTACTTC
TRBD2	-	TRBJ2-3	TRBV6-5	CASSWTSDDTQYF	TGTGCCAGCAGTTGGACTAGCGACGATACGCAGTATTTT
-	-	TRBJ1-1	TRBV10-3	CAISGGAGAFF	TGTGCCATCAGTGGGGGGGCCGGAGCTTTCTTT
TRBD1	-	TRBJ2-5	TRBV28	CASGTGEGTQYF	TGTGCCAGCGGGACAGGGGAGGGGACCCAGTACTTC
-	-	TRBJ2-7	TRBV6-5	CASSYREVPYEQYF	TGTGCCAGCAGTTACAGGGAGGTACCCTACGAGCAGTACTTC
-	-	TRBJ2-5	TRBV6-5	CASSYRHYQETQYF	TGTGCCAGCAGTTACCGACACTACCAAGAGACCCAGTACTTC
-	once	TRBJ2-7	TRBV13	CASSPGGGSYEQYF	TGTGCCAGCAGCCCCGGGGGAGGCTCCTACGAGCAGTACTTC
-	-	TRBJ2-2	TRBV19	CASSTYSNTGELFF	TGTGCCAGTAGTACCTACAGTAACACCGGGGAGCTGTTTTTT
TRBD1	once	TRBJ2-5	TRBV5-1	CASSLGQGQETQYF	TGCGCCAGCAGCTTAGGACAGGGGCAAGAGACCCAGTACTTC
TRBD1	-	TRBJ2-7	TRBV4-1	CASSPGTGITYEQYF	TGCGCCAGCAGCCCTGGGACAGGGATCACCTACGAGCAGTACTTC
-	-	TRBJ2-7	TRBV4-1	CASSPRGDEQYF	TGCGCCAGCAGCCCTCGCGGGGACGAGCAGTACTTC
TRBD1	-	TRBJ2-7	TRBV27	CASSSWTGLSFYEQYF	TGTGCCAGCAGTTCTTGGACAGGATTATCCTTCTACGAGCAGTACTTC
TRBD1	-	TRBJ2-3	TRBV7-6	CASSLSAGTGSSDTQYF	TGTGCCAGCAGCTTATCCGCCGGGACAGGGTCGTCAGATACGCAGTATTTT
-	-	TRBJ1-2	TRBV5-1	CASSPTENYGYTF	TGCGCCAGCAGCCCGACAGAAAACTATGGCTACACCTTC
TRBD1	-	TRBJ1-3	TRBV5-6	CASSLGRGPGNTIYF	TGTGCCAGCAGCTTGGGCAGGGGGCCTGGAAACACCATATATTTT
TRBD1	-	TRBJ2-1	TRBV2	CASSVDRVSYNEQFF	TGTGCCAGCAGTGTTGACAGGGTCTCCTACAATGAGCAGTTCTTC
-	-	TRBJ1-2	TRBV5-6	CASSLRGQTYGYTF	TGTGCCAGCAGCTTGCGGGGGCAGACCTATGGCTACACCTTC
-	-	TRBJ1-1	TRBV9	CASSPRDRQGINTEAFF	TGTGCCAGCAGCCCTCGGGACCGCCAGGGCATCAACACTGAAGCTTTCTTT
-	-	TRBJ2-7	TRBV10-2	CASSARGTVYEQYF	TGCGCCAGCAGTGCACGGGGGACCGTTTACGAGCAGTACTTC
-	-	TRBJ2-5	TRBV19	CASSSLALETQYF	TGTGCCAGTAGTAGCCTGGCGCTGGAGACCCAGTACTTC
-	-	TRBJ2-3	TRBV15	CATSRPLGVLGPDTQYF	TGTGCCACCAGCAGACCCCTGGGCGTCCTGGGGCCAGATACGCAGTATTTT
-	-	TRBJ2-1	TRBV11-3	CASSGEVDEQFF	TGTGCCAGCAGCGGGGAGGTCGATGAGCAGTTCTTC
-	-	TRBJ2-1	TRBV7-3	CASSLTSGGAGEQFF	TGTGCCAGCAGCTTAACCTCGGGGGGCGCTGGGGAGCAGTTCTTC
TRBD2	-	TRBJ2-3	TRBV7-9	CASSSRVAGVSTDTQYF	TGTGCCAGCAGCTCAAGGGTAGCGGGGGTTAGCACAGATACGCAGTATTTT
-	-	TRBJ2-1	TRBV7-2	CASNLVGNNEQFF	TGTGCCAGCAACCTAGTCGGGAACAATGAGCAGTTCTTC
TRBD1	once	TRBJ2-7	TRBV19	CASSPDRDRPEQYF	TGTGCCAGTAGCCCAGACCGGGACAGACCCGAGCAGTACTTC
TRBD1	-	TRBJ2-7	TRBV2	CASSAVGQAYEQYF	TGTGCCAGCAGTGCGGTGGGACAGGCCTACGAGCAGTACTTC
TRBD2	-	TRBJ2-7	TRBV28	CASKEVGTSEQYF	TGTGCCAGCAAAGAGGTTGGGACTAGTGAGCAGTACTTC
TRBD2	-	TRBJ2-5	TRBV7-9	CASSLGGLAKETQYF	TGTGCCAGCAGCTTAGGGGGACTAGCGAAAGAGACCCAGTACTTC
-	-	TRBJ1-1	TRBV5-8	CASSLGSGGDTEAFF	TGTGCCAGCAGCTTGGGTAGCGGAGGGGACACTGAAGCTTTCTTT
-	-	TRBJ2-7	TRBV28	CAILLRWAAVYEQYF	TGTGCCATTCTCCTCCGTTGGGCGGCAGTCTACGAGCAGTACTTC
-	-	TRBJ1-1	TRBV10-2	CASSEFSGAFTEAFF	TGCGCCAGCAGTGAGTTTAGTGGAGCCTTCACTGAAGCTTTCTTT
TRBD1	-	TRBJ2-7	TRBV4-1	CASSHRQGATLYEQYF	TGCGCCAGCAGCCATCGACAGGGGGCGACCCTCTACGAGCAGTACTTC
-	-	TRBJ1-4	TRBV2	CASAPGTNEKLFF	TGTGCCAGCGCCCCAGGGACTAATGAAAAACTGTTTTTT